This paragraph covers one TCR beta chain sequence. Its target is not known. The sample's time point: identical roughly ten-day culture without peptide (control). Clone fold changes were calculated against an identical culture without peptide. This table comes from immunoSEQ multiplex PCR, and its TCRdb copy is limited to in-frame clones, with some not included. There are roughly 13,000 clones in the sample; 70% to 90% occur only once, and over 10% lies in the top ten. The data are from a study of PD-1 blockade in mismatch repair-deficient tumors. Sequencing used cells cultured in vitro, obtained from a patient treated with pembrolizumab. The receptor was derived from an adult with mismatch repair-deficient cancer.

The CDR3 protein is CASRGSRGGTEAFF. The DNA of the CDR3 is TGTGCCAGCAGGGGTAGCAGGGGAGGCACTGAAGCTTTCTTT. V usage is TRBV28 and J usage is TRBJ1-1, with D possibly TRBD1 on 6 matching bases. Trimming shortened V by 6 bases and J by 4 bases, and 15 bases separated the two germline ends. CDR1 MDHEN and CDR2 SYDVKM come from the germline V gene. CDR3 length: 14 amino acids.